Below are 24 T cell receptor beta chains sequenced from a single sample in a study of T cells in Graves' hyperthyroidism and ophthalmopathy. Using RNA transcripts as the source, TCR beta CDR3 regions were amplified. The primer set for the first-round RT-PCR of the TCR CDR3 was HTBI. MiXCR was run by TCRdb on the multiplex PCR reads, yielding one entry per CDR3 protein. The sample consists of hundreds of thousands of distinct CDR3 sequences, more than 30% of them appearing once. The source material was blood. Receptor source: a man younger than 35 with Graves' hyperthyroidism.

This clonotype was picked up a small number of times. The chain recombines TRBV6-1 with TRBJ2-7, with D possibly being TRBD1 (6 bases). This CDR3 spans 15 amino acids. CDR1 and CDR2 (germline): MNHNS, SASEGT. The V gene lost 0 bases and the J gene lost 0 bases, with 9 bases spanning the gap. The CDR3 DNA follows: TGTGCCAGCAGTGAAGCCCACAGGGACTCCTACGAGCAGTACTTC. Translation: CASSEAHRDSYEQYF.

This clonotype was seen a few times. The J gene is TRBJ1-1, the V gene TRBV14; D not resolved. Trimming took off 2 bases at V and 3 bases at J, with 13 bases between the two ends. The CDR3 is 15 amino acids. Germline V gives CDR1 SGHDN, CDR2 FVKESK. The DNA of the CDR3 is TGTGCCAGCAGCCAACGACTCGGGCAGCACACTGAAGCTTTCTTT. This codes for CASSQRLGQHTEAFF.

A few counts support this clonotype. The V and J genes are TRBV5-5 and TRBJ1-1; TRBD1 might be the D (5 bases). CDR1 is SGHKS, CDR2 YYEKEE, per germline (reference sequence). This CDR3 is built from 15 residues. Trimming pared 3 bases from V and 5 bases from J, leaving 17 bases between. CDR3 loop: CASSWGTRVGTEAFF. The CDR3 DNA is TGTGCCAGCAGCTGGGGAACCAGGGTCGGGACTGAAGCTTTCTTT.

A word on this clonotype: A much more abundant neighbour one base away suggests this may be a read error. The genes are TRBV7-7 and TRBJ2-5, with TRBD2 matching over 7 bases. Germline CDR1 reads SSHAT; CDR2 reads FNYEAQ (reference sequence). This CDR3 contains 16 residues. The CDR3 sequence: CASSLGPGGFQETQCF. Here the CDR3 DNA reads TGTGCTAGCAGCTTAGGTCCGGGAGGCTTCCAAGAGACCCAGTGCTTC.

This clonotype was picked up a small number of times. The CDR3 sequence is CASSLPVAYEQYF. For the CDR3, the DNA is TGTGCCAGCAGTTTACCGGTCGCCTACGAGCAGTACTTC. The chain uses TRBV12-3 or TRBV12-4 and TRBJ2-7, with unresolved D. The germline V and J ends were trimmed by 2 bases and 2 bases, with 7 bases remaining between them. CDR3 size: 13 residues.

The chain employs TRBV29-1 and TRBJ2-7, with 8 nucleotides matching TRBD2. The CDR3 totals 12 residues. Per the germline V gene, CDR1 is SQVTM and CDR2 is ANQGSEA. J gave up 5 bases and V 2 bases, and 2 bases lay outside the gene matches. The CDR3, as DNA: TGCAGCGTTGAACTAGCGGGCGACGAGCAGTACTTC. This sequence encodes CSVELAGDEQYF.

The chain couples TRBV6-5 to TRBJ2-5; 11 nucleotides align to TRBD2. Germline V CDR1 and CDR2: MNHEY, SVGAGI. The CDR3 length is 14 residues. The J segment lost 6 bases and the V segment lost 6 bases, leaving 6 bases of the junction unmatched. The CDR3 nucleotides are TGTGCCAGCAGCCTTAGCGGGAGGGACCAGACCCAGTACTTC. It specifies CASSLSGRDQTQYF.

This clonotype was seen ten or more times. This chain links TRBV7-8 with TRBJ2-5; TRBD2 might be the D (5 bases). V was pared by 2 bases and J by 5 bases, with 15 bases between. The CDR3 sequence is 15 residues long. Germline CDR1 reads SGHVS; CDR2 reads FQNEAQ. The CDR3 sequence: CASSLKERTWETQYF. CDR3 DNA: TGTGCCAGCAGCTTAAAGGAGCGGACCTGGGAGACCCAGTACTTC.

The rearrangement joins TRBV10-2 to TRBJ1-1; 7 nucleotides line up with TRBD1. Germline V CDR1 and CDR2: WSHSY, SAAADI. The CDR3 runs 13 residues. V was clipped by 6 bases and J by 4 bases; unmatched bases: 5. CDR3 in DNA: TGCGCCAGCAGGACAGGGTACGGCACTGAAGCTTTCTTT. It yields the protein CASRTGYGTEAFF.

This clonotype was detected a few times. The chain carries TRBV20-1 and TRBJ2-5; 8 bases fit TRBD1. The V gene end was trimmed by 3 bases and the J gene end by 4 bases; junction bases not matched to a gene: 10. Germline assignment: CDR1 DFQATT and CDR2 SNEGSKA (reference sequence). CDR3 length: 15 residues. DNA for the CDR3: TGCAGTGCTAGTGGGACAGGAGAGATAAGAGAGACCCAGTACTTC. Protein: CSASGTGEIRETQYF.

The V and J genes are TRBV20-1 and TRBJ2-2; 15 bases align to TRBD2. Germline CDR1 and CDR2: DFQATT and SNEGSKA (reference sequence). CDR3 length: 14 amino acids. The CDR3 nucleotides are TGCGGTGGACTAGCGGGAGGGCACACCGGGGAGCTGTTTTTT. It codes for CGGLAGGHTGELFF.

The J gene is TRBJ2-2, the V gene TRBV20-1, with 10 bases fitting TRBD2. The CDR3 spans 15 residues. V was clipped by 1 base and J by 8 bases; unmatched bases: 7. In germline, CDR1 is DFQATT, CDR2 SNEGSKA (reference sequence). CDR3 nucleotide sequence: TGCAGTGCTAGAGCTGGACTAGCGGCCAGGGGGGAGCTGTTTTTT. The encoded protein is CSARAGLAARGELFF.

This clonotype was counted between two and nine times. This may be a read error: a much more frequent sequence differs by one nucleotide. This chain uses TRBV2 with TRBJ2-7; TRBD2 agrees at 10 bases. Germline CDR1 reads SNHLY; CDR2 reads FYNNEI. This CDR3 has 14 residues. V lost 6 bases, J lost 8 bases, and 10 bases stayed unmatched. CDR3: CASSRGLAEYKQYF. As DNA, the CDR3 is TGTGCCAGCAGCCGCGGACTAGCGGAGTACAAGCAGTACTTC.

This clonotype has ten or more counts. The DNA of the CDR3 is TGCAGTATCGCGGGCCAGTACTCTGGGGCCAACGTCCTGACTTTC. This codes for CSIAGQYSGANVLTF. This sequence joins TRBV29-1 and TRBJ2-6; maybe TRBD2 (5 bases). The CDR3 length is 15 residues. Per germline, CDR1 SQVTM and CDR2 ANQGSEA.

The chain uses TRBV2 and TRBJ1-1, with TRBD1 matching over 12 bases. The CDR3 is made up of 14 amino acids. After removal of 6 bases from V and 6 bases from J, the junction contained 5 bases not matched to a gene. CDR1 is SNHLY, CDR2 FYNNEI, per germline. CDR3 coding DNA: TGTGCCAGCAGCCAGGGACAGGGGGCGGCTGAAGCTTTCTTT. It yields the protein CASSQGQGAAEAFF.

This clonotype was detected ten times or more. V and J are TRBV29-1 and TRBJ2-7; TRBD1 aligns across 7 bases. Germline CDR1 reads SQVTM; CDR2 reads ANQGSEA. This CDR3 contains 12 residues. Trimming cost V 4 bases and J 0 bases; bases outside gene matches: 0. The DNA of the CDR3 is TGCAGCGTTGGGGACAGCTCCTACGAGCAGTACTTC. It is translated as CSVGDSSYEQYF.

In this sample, this clonotype turned up a few times. The chain carries TRBV20-1 and TRBJ2-2; D is undetermined. The V end was cut by 3 bases, the J end by 4 bases, with 15 bases between. Germline V lookup: CDR1 DFQATT, CDR2 SNEGSKA (reference sequence). The CDR3 length is 15 residues. The CDR3 spells CSARRGSVGTGELFF. CDR3 bases: TGCAGTGCTAGGAGAGGTTCGGTGGGCACCGGGGAGCTGTTTTTT.

The sample holds a few counts of this clonotype. The chain joins TRBV12-3 or TRBV12-4 to TRBJ2-7, with D hard to call. V lost 6 bases and J lost 7, with 19 bases in between. The CDR3 has 14 amino acids. The CDR3 here is CASSPPGLLSEQYF. The CDR3 bases are TGTGCCAGCAGCCCCCCGGGCTTGTTAAGTGAGCAGTACTTC.

The chain couples TRBV20-1 to TRBJ1-1, with no clear D. This CDR3 has 13 residues. Looked up from germline, CDR1 is DFQATT and CDR2 is SNEGSKA (reference sequence). Trimming took off 2 bases at V and 4 bases at J, with 11 bases between the two ends. The chain's CDR3 is CSARQVASTEAFF. The DNA of the CDR3 is TGCAGTGCTAGACAGGTTGCGAGCACTGAAGCTTTCTTT.

This clonotype has ten or more counts. The chain combines TRBV25-1 with TRBJ1-5, with 7 bases that match TRBD1. Per the germline V gene, CDR1 is MGHDK and CDR2 is SYGVNS. V was clipped by 3 bases and J by 7 bases; unmatched bases: 6. The CDR3 is made up of 14 amino acids. CDR3 sequence (DNA): TGTGCCAGCAGTGATGGACAGGCAAGGCAGCCCCAGCATTTT. Residues: CASSDGQARQPQHF.

V is TRBV10-3 and J is TRBJ2-7; 7 bases are a match to TRBD1. This CDR3 region has 13 residues. CDR1 ENHRY and CDR2 SYGVKD come from the germline V gene. Germline trimming cut 6 bases from V and 3 bases from J; bases unmatched to any gene: 5. The CDR3: CAISPGQDYEQYF. The CDR3 nucleotides are TGTGCCATCAGCCCCGGACAGGACTACGAGCAGTACTTC.

This sequence joins TRBV6-1 and TRBJ1-6; D call uncertain. The CDR3 is 15 amino acids. V was clipped by 10 bases and J by 0 bases, with 13 bases between them. Germline CDR1 reads MNHNS; CDR2 reads SASEGT. CDR3 nucleotide sequence: TGTGCCATCAACGGACGCAACTCCTATAATTCACCCCTCCACTTT. It codes for CAINGRNSYNSPLHF.

This chain connects TRBV7-2 to TRBJ1-3; D gene unclear. V shed 7 bases and J shed 2 bases, with 12 bases lying between them. CDR1 and CDR2 (germline): SGHTA, FQGNSA. This CDR3 comprises 14 residues. The CDR3 DNA reads as TGTGCCAGCAATATCGACCGGACTGGAAACACCATATATTTT. Residues: CASNIDRTGNTIYF.

The chain recombines TRBV7-2 with TRBJ2-7, with 9 bases lining up with TRBD1. CDR1 and CDR2 from the germline V gene are SGHTA and FQGNSA. This CDR3 is 15 amino acids long. V lost 3 bases and J lost 1; bases outside the gene matches: 4. CDR3 coding DNA: TGTGCCAGCAGCTTGGAGGACAGGGGTTCCTACGAGCAGTACTTC. Translation: CASSLEDRGSYEQYF.